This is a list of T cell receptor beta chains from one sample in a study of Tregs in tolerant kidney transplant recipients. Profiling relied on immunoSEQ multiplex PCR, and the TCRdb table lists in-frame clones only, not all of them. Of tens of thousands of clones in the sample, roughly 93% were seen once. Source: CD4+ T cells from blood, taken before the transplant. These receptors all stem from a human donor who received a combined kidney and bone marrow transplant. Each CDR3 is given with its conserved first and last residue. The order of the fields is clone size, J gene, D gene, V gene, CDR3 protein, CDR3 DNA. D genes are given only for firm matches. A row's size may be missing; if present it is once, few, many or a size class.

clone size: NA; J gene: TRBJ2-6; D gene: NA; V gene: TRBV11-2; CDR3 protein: CASSRREPSSGANVLTF; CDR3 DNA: TGTGCCAGCAGCCGCCGGGAACCCAGCTCTGGGGCCAACGTCCTGACTTTC
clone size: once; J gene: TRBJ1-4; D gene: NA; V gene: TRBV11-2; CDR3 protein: CASSRNEKLFF; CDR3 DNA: TGTGCCAGCAGCCGTAATGAAAAACTGTTTTTT
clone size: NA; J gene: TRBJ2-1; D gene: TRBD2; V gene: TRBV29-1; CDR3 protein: CSVDRETSGGPNGVF; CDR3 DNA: TGCAGCGTTGATCGGGAAACTAGCGGGGGGCCCAACGGGGTCTTC
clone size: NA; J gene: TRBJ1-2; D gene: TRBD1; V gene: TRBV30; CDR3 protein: CAWGLTGANYGYTF; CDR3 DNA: TGTGCCTGGGGATTAACAGGGGCTAACTATGGCTACACCTTC
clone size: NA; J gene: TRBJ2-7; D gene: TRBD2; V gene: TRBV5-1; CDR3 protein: CASSLVRTSGKHEQYF; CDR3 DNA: TGCGCCAGCAGCTTGGTCCGGACTAGCGGGAAACACGAGCAGTACTTC
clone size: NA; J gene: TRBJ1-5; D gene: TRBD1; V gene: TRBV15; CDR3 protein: CATSRGTGHQPQHF; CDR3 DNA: TGTGCCACCAGCAGGGGGACAGGGCATCAGCCCCAGCATTTT
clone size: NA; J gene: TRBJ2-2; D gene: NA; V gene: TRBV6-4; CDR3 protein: CASSEQTDTGELFF; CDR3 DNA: TGTGCCAGCAGTGAACAGACAGACACCGGGGAGCTGTTTTTT
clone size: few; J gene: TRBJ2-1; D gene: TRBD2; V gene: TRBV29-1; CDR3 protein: CSVKREAGEQFF; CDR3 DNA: TGCAGCGTCAAGCGGGAGGCAGGTGAGCAGTTCTTC
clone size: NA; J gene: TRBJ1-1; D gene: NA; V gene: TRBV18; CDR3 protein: CASSPRTRGWDTEAFF; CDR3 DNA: TGTGCCAGCTCACCACGTACGAGGGGGTGGGATACTGAAGCTTTCTTT
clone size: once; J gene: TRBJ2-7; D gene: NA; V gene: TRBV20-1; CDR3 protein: CSASYSGEQYF; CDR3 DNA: TGCAGTGCCTCCTACTCCGGCGAGCAGTACTTC
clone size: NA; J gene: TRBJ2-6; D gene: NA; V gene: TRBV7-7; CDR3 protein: CASSRNRAGANVLTF; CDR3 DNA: TGTGCCAGCAGCCGAAACAGGGCTGGGGCCAACGTCCTGACTTTC
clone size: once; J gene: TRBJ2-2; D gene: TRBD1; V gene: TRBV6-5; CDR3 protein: CASSLQGAWTGELFF; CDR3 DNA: TGTGCCAGCAGCCTACAGGGGGCATGGACCGGGGAGCTGTTTTTT
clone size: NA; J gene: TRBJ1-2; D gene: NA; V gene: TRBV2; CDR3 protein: CASTPAPFGGYTF; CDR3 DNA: TGTGCCAGCACCCCAGCGCCTTTCGGGGGCTACACCTTC
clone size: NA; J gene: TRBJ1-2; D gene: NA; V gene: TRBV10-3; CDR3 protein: CAISESNTPYGYTF; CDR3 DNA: TGTGCCATCAGTGAGTCGAACACGCCATATGGCTACACCTTC
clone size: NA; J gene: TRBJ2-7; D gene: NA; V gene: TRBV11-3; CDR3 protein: CASRGAYEQYF; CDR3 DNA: TGTGCCAGCAGGGGCGCTTACGAGCAGTACTTC
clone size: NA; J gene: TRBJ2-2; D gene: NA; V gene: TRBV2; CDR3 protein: CASSVSGANTGELFF; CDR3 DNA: TGTGCCAGCAGTGTGTCAGGGGCTAACACCGGGGAGCTGTTTTTT
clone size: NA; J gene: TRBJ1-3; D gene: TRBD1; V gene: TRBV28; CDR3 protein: CASSWPGQGASGNTIYF; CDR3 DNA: TGTGCCAGCAGTTGGCCGGGACAGGGGGCCTCTGGAAACACCATATATTTT
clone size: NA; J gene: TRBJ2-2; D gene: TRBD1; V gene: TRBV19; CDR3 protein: CASSLDRGTGELFF; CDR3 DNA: TGTGCCAGTAGTCTGGACAGGGGAACCGGGGAGCTGTTTTTT
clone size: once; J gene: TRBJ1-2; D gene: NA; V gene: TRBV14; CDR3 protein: CASRQDNYGYTF; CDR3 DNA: TGTGCCAGCAGGCAGGATAACTATGGCTACACCTTC